The T cell receptor beta chain described here comes from a study of blood T cell repertoires in COVID-19. Looking at the study overall: The origin of the acute and convalescent COVID-19 samples was the United States, Italy and Spain.

Germline V gene lookup returns CDR1 LGHNA and CDR2 YSLEER. This CDR3 is built from 17 residues. After removal of 4 bases from V and 3 bases from J, the junction contained 8 bases not matched to a gene. Per the original data handling: Counts of nucleated cells, estimated from reference gene primer amplification, were obtained. The protocol was immunoSEQ multiplex PCR, while the TCRdb copy is restricted to in-frame clones and leaves out a portion. V and J calls and clone size follow that table, whereas D and trimming were derived from the DNA. The data show approximately 170,000 clones, 80% to 95% seen once.

The gene calls are TRBV4-3 and TRBJ2-2; 10 nucleotides line up with TRBD1. The sequence was collected from a woman aged 55-69 years with COVID-19, enrolled during active disease. The sample was peripheral blood. In DNA, the CDR3 is TGCGCCAGCAGCCCGTGGGCAGGACAGGGGGACACCGGGGAGCTGTTTTTT. Its translation is CASSPWAGQGDTGELFF.